The next 21 T cell receptor beta chains were all read from a single sample in a study of blood T cell repertoires in COVID-19. TCRdb keeps only in-frame clones here, not all; method: immunoSEQ multiplex PCR. The sample holds approximately 470,000 clones, roughly nine tenths seen once. The sequencing input was PBMCs or T cells enriched from blood (not recorded which). These receptors were taken from a woman aged 18-35 years who had recovered from COVID-19.

The chain employs TRBV7-2 and TRBJ2-3; D is uncertain. CDR3 length: 14 amino acids. Trimming cost V 5 bases and J 2 bases, with 11 bases left between them. Per germline, CDR1 SGHTA and CDR2 FQGNSA. The CDR3 is CASSPLASTDTQYF. The DNA of the CDR3 is TGTGCCAGCAGCCCGTTAGCTTCCACAGATACGCAGTATTTT.

This sequence joins TRBV6-5 and TRBJ2-7; possible D gene TRBD2, 5 bases. The germline gives CDR1 MNHEY, CDR2 SVGAGI. The CDR3 spans 14 residues. The V end lost 7 bases, the J end lost 0 bases, and 13 bases lay between the germline ends. This chain's CDR3 is CASTLGGSSYEQYF. CDR3 DNA sequence: TGTGCCAGCACCCTAGGTGGGAGCTCCTACGAGCAGTACTTC.

The chain carries TRBV10-3 and TRBJ1-1; D possibly corresponds to TRBD1 (6 bases). Germline values: CDR1 ENHRY, CDR2 SYGVKD. The CDR3 has 13 amino acids. The V gene lost 6 bases and the J gene lost 0 bases, with 8 bases spanning the gap. The CDR3 here is CAIRRDMNTEAFF. The DNA for the CDR3 is TGTGCCATCAGAAGGGACATGAACACTGAAGCTTTCTTT.

The rearrangement links TRBV9 to TRBJ1-3; D call uncertain. The V end lost 0 bases, the J end lost 3 bases, and 13 bases lay between the germline ends. CDR3 length: 16 residues. Germline V lookup: CDR1 SGDLS, CDR2 YYNGEE. The CDR3 DNA is TGTGCCAGCAGCGTAGGCGACCCGGCGGATGGAAACACCATATATTTT. This gives the protein CASSVGDPADGNTIYF.

The chain is built from TRBV24-1 and TRBJ1-4; the D is unclear. The CDR3 runs 12 residues. Germline lookup yields CDR1 KGHDR and CDR2 SFDVKD. Trimming took 9 bases from V and 4 from J, leaving 8 bases between them. CDR3 coding DNA: TGTGCCACCCAGGATCTTAATGAAAAACTGTTTTTT. Amino acids: CATQDLNEKLFF.

This chain joins TRBV4-2 and TRBJ1-1; a possible D gene is TRBD1 (6 bases). Germline values: CDR1 LGHNA, CDR2 YNFKEQ. Trimming took off 0 bases at V and 3 bases at J, with 14 bases between the two ends. The CDR3 runs 16 residues. The CDR3 sequence is CASSQDWSGVDTEAFF. In DNA, the CDR3 is TGTGCCAGCAGCCAAGATTGGTCAGGGGTGGACACTGAAGCTTTCTTT.

The chain couples TRBV7-9 to TRBJ1-1; a possible D gene is TRBD1 (6 bases). The CDR3 spans 14 residues. Germline-derived CDR1 and CDR2 are SEHNR and FQNEAQ (reference sequence). V was clipped by 1 base and J by 5 bases, with 11 bases between them. The CDR3 bases are TGTGCCAGCAGCTTAGAGGGGGAGTCTACTGAAGCTTTCTTT. Protein: CASSLEGESTEAFF.

This clone was recorded only once. The chain couples TRBV7-2 to TRBJ1-1; tentatively, D is TRBD1 (5 bases). Germline lookup yields CDR1 SGHTA and CDR2 FQGNSA. The CDR3 is made up of 17 amino acids. V shed 1 base and J shed 0 bases, with 15 bases lying between them. The CDR3 nucleotides read TGTGCCAGCAGCTTAGTGGGAGGGGCCCAGATGAACACTGAAGCTTTCTTT. Protein: CASSLVGGAQMNTEAFF.

The chain recombines TRBV11-2 with TRBJ1-5; no firm D call. V dropped 4 bases and J dropped 5 bases, with 15 bases sitting between them. The germline CDR1 and CDR2 sequences are SGHAT and FQNNGV. This CDR3 has 15 residues. In DNA, the CDR3 is TGTGCCAGCAGCTCCGGGGTGTACCCGGATCAGCCCCAGCATTTT. Translation gives CASSSGVYPDQPQHF.

This clone was observed a single time. The V gene is TRBV7-8, the J gene TRBJ1-2; D remains unclear. Trimming stripped 5 bases from V and 0 bases from J, with 10 bases between. Germline V gives CDR1 SGHVS, CDR2 FQNEAQ. The CDR3 is 14 amino acids. CDR3: CASSPPGTNYGYTF. The CDR3, as DNA: TGTGCCAGCAGCCCCCCGGGGACTAACTATGGCTACACCTTC.

The V and J genes are TRBV7-9 and TRBJ1-1; TRBD1 might be the D (6 bases). V lost 7 bases and J lost 9, with 21 bases in between. This CDR3 comprises 14 residues. Germline CDR1 is SEHNR and CDR2 is FQNEAQ (reference sequence). CDR3 amino acids: CASNREGGGRKAFF. The CDR3, as DNA: TGTGCCAGCAACCGGGAGGGGGGAGGAAGGAAAGCTTTCTTT.

The table lists this clone with a count of one. V gene TRBV4-1 combines with J gene TRBJ1-5; 9 nucleotides line up with TRBD1. The ends lost 3 bases at V and 11 bases at J; junction bases unmatched: 11. Looked up from germline, CDR1 is MGHRA and CDR2 is YSYEKL. The CDR3 runs 15 residues. CDR3 DNA: TGCGCCAGCAGCCAGGGGGACAGGGCCGACGGGACCCAGCATTTT. It encodes CASSQGDRADGTQHF.

J is TRBJ1-1 and V is TRBV7-6, with a tentative D call TRBD1 (6 bases). The CDR3 spans 19 residues. Germline-derived CDR1 and CDR2 are SGHVS and FNYEAQ. Trimming stripped 1 base from V and 0 bases from J, with 21 bases between. The CDR3 reads CASSLVGLGQTNLNTEAFF. The CDR3 DNA follows: TGTGCCAGCAGCTTAGTGGGTTTGGGACAAACTAATTTGAACACTGAAGCTTTCTTT. The full variable domain, rest sourced from reference TRBV7-6 and TRBJ1-1, is GAGVSQSPRYKVTKRGQDVALRCDPISGHVSLYWYRQALGQGPEFLTYFNYEAQQDKSGLPNDRFSAERPEGSISTLTIQRTEQRDSAMYRCASSLVGLGQTNLNTEAFFGQGTRLTVV.

This chain connects TRBV5-1 to TRBJ2-7; perhaps TRBD1 as D (6 bases). The CDR3 runs to 13 residues. Looked up from germline, CDR1 is SGHRS and CDR2 is YFSETQ. Deletions cut 0 bases from V and 7 bases from J, with 11 bases between. CDR3 residues: CASSLGQGWEQYF. The CDR3 DNA follows: TGCGCCAGCAGCTTGGGGCAGGGGTGGGAGCAGTACTTC.

The rearrangement links TRBV29-1 to TRBJ2-1, with 12 nucleotides matching TRBD2. Germline CDR1 is SQVTM and CDR2 is ANQGSEA. The CDR3 has 14 residues. V lost 6 bases and J lost 4; bases outside the gene matches: 4. CDR3 in amino acids: CSVVTSGGYNEQFF. The CDR3, as DNA: TGCAGCGTCGTAACTAGCGGGGGGTACAATGAGCAGTTCTTC.

The V gene is TRBV5-1, the J gene TRBJ2-1, with a tentative D call TRBD1 (5 bases). The germline V gene has CDR1 SGHRS and CDR2 YFSETQ. The V end lost 5 bases, the J end lost 5 bases, and 17 bases lay between the germline ends. The CDR3 is 15 residues long. The CDR3 is CASSLRTQTHNEQFF. CDR3 DNA sequence: TGCGCCAGCAGTCTGAGGACACAGACTCACAATGAGCAGTTCTTC.

The rearrangement uses TRBV7-6 and TRBJ1-6, with 9 nucleotides matching TRBD1. V lost 5 bases to trimming and J lost 5 bases; unmatched junction nucleotides: 7. Germline V lookup: CDR1 SGHVS, CDR2 FNYEAQ. CDR3 length equals 16 residues. The CDR3: CASSRGQGYDNSPLHF. Here the CDR3 DNA reads TGTGCCAGCAGCAGGGGACAGGGTTACGATAATTCACCCCTCCACTTT. Looking up the rest from reference TRBV7-6 and TRBJ1-6 gives the full variable domain: GAGVSQSPRYKVTKRGQDVALRCDPISGHVSLYWYRQALGQGPEFLTYFNYEAQQDKSGLPNDRFSAERPEGSISTLTIQRTEQRDSAMYRCASSRGQGYDNSPLHFGNGTRLTVT.

This clone was observed a handful of times. The V and J genes are TRBV7-2 and TRBJ1-1, with D perhaps matching TRBD1 (5 bases). Trimming took off 2 bases at V and 4 bases at J, with 14 bases between the two ends. Germline CDR1 SGHTA, CDR2 FQGNSA. The CDR3 spans 15 residues. The CDR3 loop reads CASSLQGTGGTEAFF. CDR3 DNA sequence: TGTGCCAGCAGCTTACAAGGGACGGGGGGCACTGAAGCTTTCTTT.

The rearrangement links TRBV6-1 to TRBJ1-4; 8 bases are shared with TRBD1. The CDR3 is 15 residues long. Per germline, CDR1 MNHNS and CDR2 SASEGT. Trimming removed 3 bases from V and 7 bases from J; junction bases left unmatched: 7. CDR3: CASSERTGRVEKLFF. CDR3 bases: TGTGCCAGCAGTGAGAGGACAGGGAGGGTTGAAAAACTGTTTTTT.

This chain joins TRBV3-1 (or the pseudogene TRBV3-2) and TRBJ2-3; D is unresolved. The CDR3 has 13 amino acids. Germline loops: CDR1 LGHDT, CDR2 YNNKEL (reference sequence). The V and J ends lost 0 bases and 7 bases respectively, with 8 bases between them. Here the CDR3 reads CASSQDLWHTQYF. CDR3 sequence (DNA): TGTGCCAGCAGCCAAGATTTATGGCATACGCAGTATTTT.

The chain uses TRBV6-1 and TRBJ2-3, with D unresolved. The V gene lost 1 base and the J gene lost 6 bases, with 8 bases spanning the gap. This CDR3 is built from 13 residues. The germline V gene encodes CDR1 MNHNS and CDR2 SASEGT. CDR3 residues: CASSEGDVDTQYF. The CDR3 region has the DNA TGTGCCAGCAGTGAAGGAGATGTGGATACGCAGTATTTT.